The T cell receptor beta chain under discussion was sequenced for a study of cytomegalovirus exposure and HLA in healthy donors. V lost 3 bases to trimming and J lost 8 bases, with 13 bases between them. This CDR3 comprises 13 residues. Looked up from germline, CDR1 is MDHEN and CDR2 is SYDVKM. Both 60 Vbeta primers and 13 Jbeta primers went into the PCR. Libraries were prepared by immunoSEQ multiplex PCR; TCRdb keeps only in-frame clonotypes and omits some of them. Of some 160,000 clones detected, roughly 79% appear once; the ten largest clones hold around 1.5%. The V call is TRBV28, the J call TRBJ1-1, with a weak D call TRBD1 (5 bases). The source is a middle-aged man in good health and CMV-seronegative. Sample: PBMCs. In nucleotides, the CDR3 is TGTGCCAGCAGTTTGGGGCTGGGGATCGAAGCTTTCTTT. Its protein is CASSLGLGIEAFF. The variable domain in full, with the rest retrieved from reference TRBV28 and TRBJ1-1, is DVKVTQSSRYLVKRTGEKVFLECVQDMDHENMFWYRQDPGLGLRLIYFSYDVKMKEKGDIPEGYSVSREKKERFSLILESASTNQTSMYLCASSLGLGIEAFFGQGTRLTVV.